This T cell receptor (beta chain) was sequenced in a study of blood T cells in healthy people across ages. Primers used in a second PCR of roughly 6 to 11 cycles were a sample-barcoded 5' primer and a J-beta primer mix. TCRdb reprocessed the 5' RACE reads via MiXCR and lists one record per CDR3 protein. The sample records over 500,000 distinct CDR3 sequences, approximately 52% being singletons. The germline gives CDR1 SNHLY, CDR2 FYNNEI. V shed 9 bases, J shed 3 bases, and the junction held 7 bases outside the gene matches. The CDR3 loop spans 16 amino acids. The sequenced sample consisted of blood. The clonotype originates from a woman at least 80 years old in good health. The chain carries TRBV2 and TRBJ2-1; 14 nucleotides line up with TRBD2. CDR3 region: CASGTSGGRDYNEQFF. CDR3 DNA sequence: TGTGCCAGTGGGACTAGCGGGGGAAGGGACTACAATGAGCAGTTCTTC.